This T cell receptor (beta chain) was documented in a study of radiotherapy plus CTLA-4 blockade in lung cancer. Of note for this clone: The same CDR3 is also encoded by other DNA sequences in this sample.

In germline, CDR1 is SNHLY, CDR2 FYNNEI. The V end was cut by 6 bases, the J end by 13 bases, with 21 bases between. This CDR3 spans 13 amino acids. Using immunoSEQ multiplex PCR, the repertoire was profiled, and TCRdb retains in-frame clones only, with some absent. The table shows 30,000 to 40,000 clones, with around 85% occurring only once. The chain employs TRBV2 and TRBJ1-2; D is ambiguous. The input for sequencing was peripheral blood, taken from a patient treated with radiotherapy plus ipilimumab. This sequence was found in a human donor with non-small cell lung cancer who had stable disease on radiotherapy plus ipilimumab. The CDR3 DNA is TGTGCCAGCAGGACGGAGGGCGGTATAGAGGCCACCTTC. Protein: CASRTEGGIEATF.